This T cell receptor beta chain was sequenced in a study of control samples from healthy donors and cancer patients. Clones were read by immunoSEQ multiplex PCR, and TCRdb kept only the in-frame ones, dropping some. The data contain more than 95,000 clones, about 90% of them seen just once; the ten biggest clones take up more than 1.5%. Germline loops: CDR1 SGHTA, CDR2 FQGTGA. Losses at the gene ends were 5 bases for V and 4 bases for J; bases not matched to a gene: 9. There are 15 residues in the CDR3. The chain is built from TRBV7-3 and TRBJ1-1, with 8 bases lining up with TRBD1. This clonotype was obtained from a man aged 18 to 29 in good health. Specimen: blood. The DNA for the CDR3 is TGTGCCAGCAGCGCCCGGACAGGGCTGTCCACTGAAGCTTTCTTT. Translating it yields CASSARTGLSTEAFF.